This T cell receptor (beta chain) appears in the sequencing data of a study of early T cells in non-severe SARS-CoV-2 infection. Turning to the study itself: The chains were unpaired, and the sequenced material was bulk RNA from unsorted whole blood. Overall study results and limits: VDJdb matching favored anti-spike CD8 responses, missing private and CD4 specificities.

Attached unique molecular identifiers marked individual cDNA molecules. TCRdb ran MiXCR on the 5' RACE reads and lists one entry per CDR3 protein. The sample carries about 71,000 distinct CDR3 sequences, around 15% recorded once. A word on this clonotype: Its antigen is unidentified.

CDR3 size: 14 residues. Germline CDR1 is KGHSH and CDR2 is LQKENI. V was clipped by 3 bases and J by 5 bases, with 10 bases between them. The chain uses TRBV18 and TRBJ1-4, with D unclear. Here the sequenced sample was whole blood, taken at baseline. The clonotype comes from an adult who was a healthcare worker with PCR-confirmed SARS-CoV-2 infection or an uninfected control (not recorded which). In nucleotides, the CDR3 is TGTGCCAGCTCACCGGGAACAGAGAATGAAAAACTGTTTTTT. Translating it yields CASSPGTENEKLFF.